The 13 T cell receptor beta chains listed next were all sequenced from one sample in a study of blood T cells in healthy people across ages. Primed by a sample-barcoded 5' primer and a J-beta primer mix, a second PCR proceeded for about 6 to 11 cycles. Each CDR3 protein is one row after TCRdb ran MiXCR on the 5' RACE reads. The top ten hold 7% to 9.5% of the sample, which has 1.4 million to 1.5 million distinct CDR3 sequences, 40% to 50% seen once. Sequenced material: blood. These receptors were collected from a woman aged 18-29 years in good health.

The CDR3 spells CASSPTHQGNYGYTF. The CDR3 DNA sequence: TGTGCCAGCAGCCCCACCCACCAGGGTAACTATGGCTACACCTTC. The genes are TRBV28 and TRBJ1-2; D may be TRBD1 (5 bases). With 6 bases removed from V and 1 base from J, the gap between germline ends came to 15 bases. The CDR3 runs 15 residues. Germline V gene sequence: CDR1 MDHEN, CDR2 SYDVKM.

This rearrangement joins TRBV7-9 to TRBJ2-7; TRBD2 matches 9 bases. V trimming: 5 bases; J trimming: 6 bases; junction bases outside the gene matches: 11. CDR3 length equals 15 residues. Germline V gene lookup returns CDR1 SEHNR and CDR2 FQNEAQ (reference sequence). The CDR3 DNA reads TGTGCCAGCAGCCGGATTAGCGGGAGAGAGGGCGAGCAGTACTTC. As protein: CASSRISGREGEQYF.

The V call is TRBV5-8, the J call TRBJ1-1; 10 positions agree with TRBD1. The V segment lost 7 bases and the J segment 1 base; nucleotides outside the gene matches: 4. The germline gives CDR1 SGHTS, CDR2 YDEGEE. CDR3 size: 14 residues. CDR3 bases: TGTGCCAGCCGACGACAGGGGGCGAACACTGAAGCTTTCTTT. Its protein product is CASRRQGANTEAFF.

The rearrangement uses TRBV28 and TRBJ1-2, with 7 bases fitting TRBD1. The ends lost 8 bases at V and 2 bases at J; junction bases unmatched: 11. This CDR3 is built from 15 residues. Germline V gene lookup returns CDR1 MDHEN and CDR2 SYDVKM. CDR3 sequence reads: CASQPGQLINYGYTF. The DNA for the CDR3 is TGTGCCAGCCAACCGGGACAGCTGATAAACTATGGCTACACCTTC.

The chain has TRBV20-1 and TRBJ1-2; unclear D gene. Trimming took 1 base from V and 12 from J, leaving 9 bases between them. Germline V gives CDR1 DFQATT, CDR2 SNEGSKA (reference sequence). This CDR3 has 10 residues. The CDR3, as DNA: TGCAGTGCTAGAGTCCTTGGAGACACCTTC. This gives the protein CSARVLGDTF.

The V gene is TRBV20-1, the J gene TRBJ2-7; TRBD1 or TRBD2 may be the D gene (5 bases each). Trimming took off 3 bases at V and 2 bases at J, with 11 bases between the two ends. Germline CDR1 is DFQATT and CDR2 is SNEGSKA (reference sequence). CDR3 length: 13 residues. CDR3 DNA: TGCAGTGCTAGTGAGGGGAGAGCCTACGAGCAGTACTTC. It yields the protein CSASEGRAYEQYF.

The CDR3 protein is CASSLQLTQDRQYF. In nucleotides, the CDR3 is TGTGCCAGCAGCTTACAGCTGACTCAAGACCGACAGTACTTC. The J gene is TRBJ2-5, the V gene TRBV7-9; unclear D gene. V shed 2 bases and J shed 11 bases, with 18 bases lying between them. Per the germline V gene, CDR1 is SEHNR and CDR2 is FQNEAQ (reference sequence). The CDR3 sequence is 14 residues long.

This clonotype was picked up a small number of times. This chain joins TRBV20-1 and TRBJ1-5, with D possibly TRBD1 on 6 matching bases. Germline CDR1 reads DFQATT; CDR2 reads SNEGSKA (reference sequence). CDR3 length: 16 residues. With 6 bases removed from V and 1 base from J, the gap between germline ends came to 19 bases. This CDR3 is CSALLEGGRSNQPQHF. The CDR3, as DNA: TGCAGTGCCCTTTTAGAAGGGGGGAGAAGCAATCAGCCCCAGCATTTT.

The V gene is TRBV6-5, the J gene TRBJ1-2; 7 nucleotides align to TRBD1. CDR3 size: 12 residues. Germline V gene sequence: CDR1 MNHEY, CDR2 SVGAGI. With V trimmed by 8 bases and J by 8 bases, 8 bases remained unmatched. The CDR3 DNA reads TGTGCCAGCTTCTCCATAGGGGGCGGCTACACCTTC. It is translated as CASFSIGGGYTF.

This sequence joins TRBV20-1 and TRBJ2-7, with D tentatively TRBD1 (6 bases). The CDR3 totals 11 residues. Germline CDR1 and CDR2: DFQATT and SNEGSKA (reference sequence). V was shortened by 8 bases and J by 2 bases, with 10 bases between the two germline ends. The CDR3 is CSTGQPYEQYF. The CDR3, as DNA: TGCAGTACGGGACAACCCTACGAGCAGTACTTC.

The gene calls are TRBV20-1 and TRBJ2-2; D gene ambiguous. Germline V gene data show CDR1 as DFQATT and CDR2 as SNEGSKA (reference sequence). The CDR3 spans 13 residues. V lost 3 bases and J 2 bases, leaving 7 bases between the germline ends. The CDR3 protein is CSARAVNTGELFF. CDR3 sequence (DNA): TGCAGTGCTAGGGCAGTAAACACCGGGGAGCTGTTTTTT.

This chain links TRBV10-3 with TRBJ2-5, with 7 positions matching TRBD1. J lost 11 bases, V lost 5 bases, and 17 bases had no gene match. The germline V gene has CDR1 ENHRY and CDR2 SYGVKD. The CDR3 is made up of 15 amino acids. CDR3 coding DNA: TGTGCCATCAGTACTCTGGGCAGGGGGTCGTATGAGCAGTACTTC. Its translation: CAISTLGRGSYEQYF.

V usage is TRBV5-1 and J usage is TRBJ1-2; 10 bases map to TRBD1. V dropped 2 bases and J dropped 8; count of bases not matched to a gene: 12. The CDR3 length is 16 residues. Germline V gene data show CDR1 as SGHRS and CDR2 as YFSETQ. CDR3 coding DNA: TGCGCCAGCAGCTTAAATCCGGGACAGGGGTTGTTAGGCTACACCTTC. The encoded protein is CASSLNPGQGLLGYTF.